The rows below give T cell receptor beta chains drawn from one sample of a study of T cell repertoires in cytomegalovirus infection. TCRdb ran MiXCR on the reads and lists one entry per CDR3 protein. Of hundreds of thousands of distinct CDR3 sequences in the sample, around 24% were seen once. The sample consisted of CD8+ T cells from PBMCs. Every receptor here comes from a human donor in good health (CMV status not recorded). Some clones in this sample may be carry-over from other donors' samples. CDR3s include the opening cysteine and the closing phenylalanine or tryptophan. Fields, in order: V gene, D gene, J gene, clone size, CDR3 DNA, CDR3 protein. A D gene is named only where the DNA matches it firmly. Clone size is not always given. Where it is, it says once, few, many or a class for expanded clones.

TRBV29-1	TRBD1	TRBJ2-5	few	TGCAGCGTTGAAAATTTGCGGACAGGGCAGGGGGAGACCCAGTACTTC	CSVENLRTGQGETQYF
TRBV28	NA	TRBJ2-5	NA	TGTGCCAGCAACCTGAGGGCTCTCGAGGAGACCCAGTACTTC	CASNLRALEETQYF
TRBV7-9	NA	TRBJ2-2	few	TGTGCCAGCAGCTTAGTTGACCTGGGCGGGGAGCTGTTTTTT	CASSLVDLGGELFF
TRBV11-1	TRBD2	TRBJ2-1	few	TGTGCCAGCAGCTTAGAAGGACTAGTGAAGGCCGGGAGGTCCTACAATGAGCAGTTCTTC	CASSLEGLVKAGRSYNEQFF
TRBV19	TRBD2	TRBJ2-5	NA	TGTGCCAGTAGCGGACTAGCGGGATACCAAGAGACCCAGTACTTC	CASSGLAGYQETQYF
TRBV2	NA	TRBJ1-6	NA	TGTGCCAGCAGCCGACCCGATAATTATTCACCCCTCCACTTT	CASSRPDNYSPLHF
TRBV28	NA	TRBJ2-1	NA	TGTGCCAGCAGTCCAAACCGGGTCTACAATGAGCAGTTCTTC	CASSPNRVYNEQFF
TRBV7-8	NA	TRBJ1-1	many	TGTGCCAGCAGCTTAGAGGAGGCGGGGAACACTGAAGCTTTCTTT	CASSLEEAGNTEAFF
TRBV7-6	NA	TRBJ1-1	few	TGTGCCAGCAGCGCCAGGGACGTGGAAGGCATCGAAGCTTTCTTT	CASSARDVEGIEAFF
TRBV6-2/TRBV6-3	NA	TRBJ2-1	NA	TGTGCCAGCAGTTACTCTTTCACTACGGTGCTGGGTGAGCAGTTCTTC	CASSYSFTTVLGEQFF
TRBV5-6	NA	TRBJ1-1	once	TGTGCCAGCAGCTGGGGGTGGGGGGGAGTCACTGAAGCTTTCTTT	CASSWGWGGVTEAFF
TRBV12-3/TRBV12-4	NA	TRBJ2-3	many	TGTGCCAGCAATGCCGCAGGGGTTTATGGGACAGATACGCAGTATTTT	CASNAAGVYGTDTQYF
TRBV2	TRBD1	TRBJ2-3	NA	TGTGCCAGCAGTGTAATGTTTGATCCGGCGGTACCACAGGGGTCATCTAGCACAGATACGCAGTATTTT	CASSVMFDPAVPQGSSSTDTQYF
TRBV29-1	TRBD1	TRBJ1-2	NA	TGCAGCGTAGCCGGGACAGGGGAATATGGCTACACCTTC	CSVAGTGEYGYTF
TRBV7-2	NA	TRBJ1-1	many	TGTGCCAGCAGCTCCCGGGACGGAAACACTGAAGCTTTCTTT	CASSSRDGNTEAFF
TRBV7-8	NA	TRBJ2-2	many	TGTGCCAGCAGCTTGACATCCTGGGAGCTGTTTTTT	CASSLTSWELFF
TRBV20-1	NA	TRBJ1-5	NA	TGCAGTGCGGAACAGGATAGCAATCAGCCCCAGCATTTT	CSAEQDSNQPQHF
TRBV27	TRBD2	TRBJ2-7	NA	TGTGCCAGCAGCGTAAGTAAGGGACTAATCTCCTACGAGCAGTACTTC	CASSVSKGLISYEQYF
TRBV7-9	TRBD1	TRBJ1-4	NA	TGTGCCAGCAGCTTAGCCGGGGGACAGCCAAATGAAAAACTGTTTTTT	CASSLAGGQPNEKLFF
TRBV12-3/TRBV12-4	NA	TRBJ2-7	NA	TGTGCCAGCAGCGGGACCCCAGGGAACGAGCAGTACTTC	CASSGTPGNEQYF
TRBV2	NA	TRBJ1-1	few	TGTGCCAGCAGTGAAGCCTCCCCGAACACTGAAGCTTTCTTT	CASSEASPNTEAFF
TRBV5-4	NA	TRBJ1-1	many	TGTGCCAGCAGCTTGGCAGGGTTCAACACTGAAGCTTTCTTT	CASSLAGFNTEAFF
TRBV7-9	NA	TRBJ2-1	few	TGTGCCAGCAGCTTACTAGGACGGAGGGGTTCCTACAATGAGCAGTTCTTC	CASSLLGRRGSYNEQFF
TRBV27	TRBD1	TRBJ2-7	NA	TGTGCCAGCAGACAGGGGACCCACTACGAGCAGTACTTC	CASRQGTHYEQYF
TRBV19	NA	TRBJ2-7	NA	TGTGCCAGTAGTATAAGCAGCGAATATTACGAGCAGTACTTC	CASSISSEYYEQYF
TRBV2	NA	TRBJ1-5	few	TGTGCCAGCAGTGGGACTCAGCCCCAGCATTTT	CASSGTQPQHF
TRBV7-9	NA	TRBJ2-2	NA	TGTGCCAGCCTGGCACCTTCACACACCGGGGAGCTGTTTTTT	CASLAPSHTGELFF
TRBV9	NA	TRBJ1-5	few	TGTGCCAGCAGCGTAGGTGGAGGGGGCAATCAGCCCCAGCATTTT	CASSVGGGGNQPQHF